The 17 T cell receptor beta chains given below trace back to one sample, sequenced in a study of cytomegalovirus exposure and HLA in healthy donors. It was with 60 Vbeta and 13 Jbeta primers that the PCR ran. Some clones are missing from TCRdb's copy, which holds only in-frame ones; the method was immunoSEQ multiplex PCR. The data hold about 100,000 clones, with roughly 70% observed a single time. Source material: PBMCs. These receptors were obtained from a man aged 40-49 years in good health and CMV-seropositive.

The chain recombines TRBV9 with TRBJ2-2; D not resolved. The germline V and J ends were trimmed by 0 bases and 0 bases, with 9 bases remaining between them. The CDR3 loop spans 16 amino acids. CDR1 SGDLS and CDR2 YYNGEE come from the germline V gene. The CDR3 DNA sequence: TGTGCCAGCAGCGTAGCTAAGAGGCCGAACACCGGGGAGCTGTTTTTT. This gives the protein CASSVAKRPNTGELFF.

This clone showed up just a few times. The chain is built from TRBV7-6 and TRBJ2-5, with D maybe TRBD2 (6 bases). V was cut by 3 bases and J by 5 bases, with 13 bases left in between. Germline loops: CDR1 SGHVS, CDR2 FNYEAQ. The CDR3 covers 14 residues. Here the CDR3 reads CASSLDAGRETQYF. The CDR3 DNA reads TGTGCCAGCAGCTTGGACGCAGGGAGGGAGACCCAGTACTTC.

This clone was observed a handful of times. This chain uses TRBV29-1 with TRBJ2-1; 12 bases fit TRBD2. Losses at the gene ends were 7 bases for V and 2 bases for J; bases not matched to a gene: 6. The CDR3 contains 15 residues. Germline-derived CDR1 and CDR2 are SQVTM and ANQGSEA. This chain's CDR3 is CSAYGLAGTYNEQFF. The CDR3, as DNA: TGCAGCGCCTATGGACTAGCGGGAACCTACAATGAGCAGTTCTTC.

The sample holds a few counts of this clone. This chain connects TRBV29-1 to TRBJ2-3; 8 positions match TRBD2. The ends lost 0 bases at V and 4 bases at J; junction bases unmatched: 6. This CDR3 comprises 15 residues. Germline CDR1 and CDR2: SQVTM and ANQGSEA. The CDR3 nucleotides read TGCAGCGTTGAAGATGGACTAGCTAGGGCAGATACGCAGTATTTT. It encodes CSVEDGLARADTQYF.

For this clone: In the same sample, other DNA sequences code for this CDR3. This chain joins TRBV30 and TRBJ1-1; D not certain. This CDR3 contains 13 residues. In germline, CDR1 is GTSNPN, CDR2 SVGIG (reference sequence). The V gene lost 4 bases and the J gene lost 0 bases, with 9 bases spanning the gap. CDR3 DNA: TGTGCCTGGAAGGGAGCTATGAACACTGAAGCTTTCTTT. Its translation is CAWKGAMNTEAFF.

This clone was picked up a small number of times. The J gene is TRBJ2-7, the V gene TRBV5-6, with D possibly TRBD2 on 6 matching bases. V lost 4 bases and J lost 6, with 23 bases in between. CDR1 and CDR2 (germline): SGHDT, YYEEEE. The CDR3 sequence is 16 residues long. CDR3 coding DNA: TGTGCCAGCAGCCGAGGGTGGGGTGTAACTAGCTCCGAGCAGTACGTC. The encoded protein is CASSRGWGVTSSEQYV.

V is TRBV5-1 and J is TRBJ2-1, with D perhaps TRBD2 (5 bases). The CDR3 has 14 residues. V lost 7 bases to trimming and J lost 4 bases, with 15 bases between them. The germline gives CDR1 SGHRS, CDR2 YFSETQ. The CDR3 reads CASATVEGYNEQFF. In DNA form, the CDR3 reads TGCGCCAGCGCGACTGTCGAGGGTTACAATGAGCAGTTCTTC.

Only a few counts were recorded for this clone. J is TRBJ1-2 and V is TRBV28; no firm D call. Germline values: CDR1 MDHEN, CDR2 SYDVKM. CDR3 length: 13 amino acids. Trimming took 2 bases from V and 4 from J, leaving 8 bases between them. CDR3 loop: CASSLSGLYGYTF. The CDR3 coding sequence is TGTGCCAGCAGTTTAAGCGGCCTCTATGGCTACACCTTC.

V usage is TRBV4-1 and J usage is TRBJ1-2; no definite D call. The CDR3 sequence is 14 residues long. The germline V and J ends were trimmed by 4 bases and 2 bases, with 11 bases remaining between them. The germline gives CDR1 MGHRA, CDR2 YSYEKL. CDR3 protein: CASSLREANYGYTF. For the CDR3, the DNA is TGCGCCAGCAGCCTCCGGGAGGCCAACTATGGCTACACCTTC.

This chain connects TRBV7-2 to TRBJ2-5; 12 nucleotides align to TRBD2. The germline V gene has CDR1 SGHTA and CDR2 FQGNSA. This CDR3 has 14 amino acids. V shed 6 bases, J shed 5 bases, and the junction held 4 bases outside the gene matches. The CDR3 bases are TGTGCCAGCAGACCGACTAGCGGGAGCGAGACCCAGTACTTC. It is translated as CASRPTSGSETQYF.

Concerning this clone: Other DNA sequences in the same sample also yield this CDR3. This sequence joins TRBV27 and TRBJ2-7, with unresolved D. In germline, CDR1 is MNHEY, CDR2 SMNVEV (reference sequence). The CDR3 has 11 residues. Trimming removed 4 bases from V and 2 bases from J, with 3 bases in between. This chain's CDR3 is CASSSTYEQYF. CDR3 bases: TGTGCCAGCAGTTCAACCTACGAGCAGTACTTC.

V is TRBV6-1 and J is TRBJ1-2; unclear D gene. The CDR3 runs to 11 residues. With 8 bases removed from V and 3 bases from J, the gap between germline ends came to 7 bases. CDR1 and CDR2 (germline): MNHNS, SASEGT. This chain's CDR3 is CASARDYGYTF. The CDR3 region has the DNA TGTGCCAGCGCCCGGGACTATGGCTACACCTTC.

This clone has more than one count but fewer than ten. This sequence joins TRBV7-2 and TRBJ2-1, with D possibly being TRBD2 (6 bases). V lost 0 bases to trimming and J lost 10 bases, with 10 bases between them. In germline, CDR1 is SGHTA, CDR2 FQGNSA. This CDR3 region has 13 residues. The CDR3 is CASSLAHGGEQFF. In DNA, the CDR3 is TGTGCCAGCAGCTTAGCGCATGGAGGGGAGCAGTTCTTC.

The rearrangement links TRBV30 to TRBJ1-2; D unclear. The V end lost 1 base, the J end lost 5 bases, and 11 bases lay between the germline ends. The CDR3 has 13 amino acids. Germline V lookup: CDR1 GTSNPN, CDR2 SVGIG (reference sequence). The CDR3 nucleotides read TGTGCCTGGAGTGAAGCCTCTTGGTATGGCTACACCTTC. Translated, it gives CAWSEASWYGYTF.

The chain joins TRBV27 to TRBJ2-7; D is perhaps TRBD1 (6 bases). Trimming stripped 1 base from V and 5 bases from J, with 15 bases between. The CDR3 spans 15 residues. CDR1 and CDR2 from the germline V gene are MNHEY and SMNVEV (reference sequence). The CDR3 reads CASSLWGLGGNEQYF. The CDR3 coding sequence is TGTGCCAGCAGTTTATGGGGCTTAGGGGGAAACGAGCAGTACTTC.

The rearrangement joins TRBV9 to TRBJ2-2, with D possibly matching TRBD2 (5 bases). Germline V gene sequence: CDR1 SGDLS, CDR2 YYNGEE. V lost 0 bases and J lost 0, with 6 bases in between. The CDR3 loop spans 15 amino acids. CDR3 residues: CASSVAGTNTGELFF. DNA of the CDR3: TGTGCCAGCAGCGTAGCGGGAACGAACACCGGGGAGCTGTTTTTT.

The gene calls are TRBV7-3 and TRBJ2-1, with 9 bases identical to TRBD2. Per germline, CDR1 SGHTA and CDR2 FQGTGA. Trimming took 5 bases from V and 5 from J; bases not matched to a gene: 7. This CDR3 is built from 15 residues. In DNA form, the CDR3 reads TGTGCCAGCAGCATAGCGGGAGCTCAAGACAATGAGCAGTTCTTC. Its protein product is CASSIAGAQDNEQFF.